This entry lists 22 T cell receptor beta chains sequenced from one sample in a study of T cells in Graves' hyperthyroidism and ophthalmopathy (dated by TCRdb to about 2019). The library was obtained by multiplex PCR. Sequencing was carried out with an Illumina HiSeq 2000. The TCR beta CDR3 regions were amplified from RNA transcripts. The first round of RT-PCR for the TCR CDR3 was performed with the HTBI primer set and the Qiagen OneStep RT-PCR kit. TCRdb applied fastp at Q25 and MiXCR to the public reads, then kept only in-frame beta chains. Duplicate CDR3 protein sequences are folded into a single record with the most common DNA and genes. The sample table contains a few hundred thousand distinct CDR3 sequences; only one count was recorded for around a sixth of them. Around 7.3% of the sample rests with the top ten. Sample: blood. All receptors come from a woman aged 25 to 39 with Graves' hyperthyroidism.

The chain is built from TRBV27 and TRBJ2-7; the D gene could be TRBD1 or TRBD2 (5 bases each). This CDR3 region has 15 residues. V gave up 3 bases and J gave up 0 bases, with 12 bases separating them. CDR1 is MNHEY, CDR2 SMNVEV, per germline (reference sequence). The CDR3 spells CASSFRWDGSYEQYF. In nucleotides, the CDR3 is TGTGCCAGCAGTTTCCGTTGGGACGGCTCCTACGAGCAGTACTTC.

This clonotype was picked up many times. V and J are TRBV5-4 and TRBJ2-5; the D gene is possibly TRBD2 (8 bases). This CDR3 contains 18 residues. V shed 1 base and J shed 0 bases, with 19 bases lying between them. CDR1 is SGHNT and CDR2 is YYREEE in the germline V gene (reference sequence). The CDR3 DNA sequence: TGTGCCAGCAGCTTGTTCGGAGGGGGCGGGAGGTACCAAGAGACCCAGTACTTC. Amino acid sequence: CASSLFGGGGRYQETQYF. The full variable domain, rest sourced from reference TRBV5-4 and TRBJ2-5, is ETGVTQSPTHLIKTRGQQVTLRCSSQSGHNTVSWYQQALGQGPQFIFQYYREEENGRGNFPPRFSGLQFPNYSSELNVNALELDDSALYLCASSLFGGGGRYQETQYFGPGTRLLVL.

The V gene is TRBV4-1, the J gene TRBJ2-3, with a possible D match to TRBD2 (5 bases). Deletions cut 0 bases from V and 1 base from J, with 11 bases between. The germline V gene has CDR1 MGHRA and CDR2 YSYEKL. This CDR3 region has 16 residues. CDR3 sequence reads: CASSQEMEAGTDTQYF. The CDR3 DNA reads TGCGCCAGCAGCCAAGAAATGGAGGCGGGCACAGATACGCAGTATTTT.

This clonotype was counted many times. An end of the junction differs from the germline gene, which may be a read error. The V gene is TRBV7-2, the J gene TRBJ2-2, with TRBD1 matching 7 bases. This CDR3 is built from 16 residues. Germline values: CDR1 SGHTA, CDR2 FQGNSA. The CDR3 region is CASSLAGTANTGELFF. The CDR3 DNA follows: TGCGCCAGCAGCTTGGCCGGGACAGCGAACACCGGGGAGCTGTTTTTT. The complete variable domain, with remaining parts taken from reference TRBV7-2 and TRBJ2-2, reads GAGVSQSPSNKVTEKGKDVELRCDPISGHTALYWYRQSLGQGLEFLIYFQGNSAPDKSGLPSDRFSAERTGGSVSTLTIQRTQQEDSAVYLCASSLAGTANTGELFFGEGSRLTVL.

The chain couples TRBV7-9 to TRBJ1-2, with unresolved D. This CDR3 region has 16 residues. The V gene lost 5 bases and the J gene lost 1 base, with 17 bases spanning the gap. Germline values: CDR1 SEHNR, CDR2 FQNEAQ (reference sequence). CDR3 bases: TGTGCCAGCAGCCCCGGGGTTGCGGAGTATAACTATGGCTACACCTTC. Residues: CASSPGVAEYNYGYTF.

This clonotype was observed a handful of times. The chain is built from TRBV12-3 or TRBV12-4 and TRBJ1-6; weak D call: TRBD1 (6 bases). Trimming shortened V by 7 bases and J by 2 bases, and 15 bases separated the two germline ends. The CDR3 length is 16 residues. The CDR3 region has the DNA TGTGCCAGCATGCTACAGGGATCGACCTATAATTCACCCCTCCACTTT. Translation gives CASMLQGSTYNSPLHF.

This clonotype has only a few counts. DNA of the CDR3: TGTGCCAGCAGTAGCCGGACAGGGATTAGCAATCAGCCCCAGCATTTT. Protein product: CASSSRTGISNQPQHF. The chain has TRBV6-1 and TRBJ1-5; 8 bases are shared with TRBD1. Germline V lookup: CDR1 MNHNS, CDR2 SASEGT. Trimming removed 5 bases from V and 0 bases from J; junction bases left unmatched: 6. This CDR3 is built from 16 residues.

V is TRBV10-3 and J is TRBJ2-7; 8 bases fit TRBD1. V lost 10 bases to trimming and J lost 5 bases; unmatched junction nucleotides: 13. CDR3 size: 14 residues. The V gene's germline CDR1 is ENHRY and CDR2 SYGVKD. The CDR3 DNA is TGTGCCACCACCGCCGGGACAGGCCCGGACGAGCAGTACTTC. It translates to CATTAGTGPDEQYF.

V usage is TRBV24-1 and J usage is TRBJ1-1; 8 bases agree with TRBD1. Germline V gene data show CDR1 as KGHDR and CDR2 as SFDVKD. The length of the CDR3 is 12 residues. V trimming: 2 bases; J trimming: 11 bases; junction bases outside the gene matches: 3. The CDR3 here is CATSDWTGRAFF. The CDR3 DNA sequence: TGTGCCACCAGTGATTGGACAGGGCGGGCTTTCTTT.

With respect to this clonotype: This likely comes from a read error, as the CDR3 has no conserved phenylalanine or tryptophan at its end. Written as DNA, the CDR3 is TGTGCCAGCAGTTTGGCAGGGGGCAATATTGAAGCTTTCGTT. This encodes CASSLAGGNIEAFV. V gene TRBV27 combines with J gene TRBJ1-1; the match to TRBD1 covers 8 bases. CDR1 is MNHEY and CDR2 is SMNVEV in the germline V gene (reference sequence). Trimming removed 3 bases from V and 7 bases from J; junction bases left unmatched: 7. The CDR3 has 14 residues.

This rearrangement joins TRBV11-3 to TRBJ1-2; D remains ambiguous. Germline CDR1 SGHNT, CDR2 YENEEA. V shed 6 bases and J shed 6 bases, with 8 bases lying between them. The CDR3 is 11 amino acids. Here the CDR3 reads CASSSGHGYTF. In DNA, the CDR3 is TGTGCCAGCAGTTCGGGTCATGGCTACACCTTC.

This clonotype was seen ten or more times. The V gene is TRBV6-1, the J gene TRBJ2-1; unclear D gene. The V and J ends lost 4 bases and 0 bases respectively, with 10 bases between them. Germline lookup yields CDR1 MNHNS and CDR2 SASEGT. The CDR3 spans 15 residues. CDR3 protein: CASSANRPSYNEQFF. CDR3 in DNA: TGTGCCAGCAGTGCCAACCGCCCCTCCTACAATGAGCAGTTCTTC.

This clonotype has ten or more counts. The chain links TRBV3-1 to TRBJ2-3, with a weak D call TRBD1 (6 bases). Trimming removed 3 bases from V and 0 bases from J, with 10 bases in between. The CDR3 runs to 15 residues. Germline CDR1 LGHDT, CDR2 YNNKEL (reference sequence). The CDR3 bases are TGTGCCAGCAGCCACAGACAGGATAGCACAGATACGCAGTATTTT. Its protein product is CASSHRQDSTDTQYF.

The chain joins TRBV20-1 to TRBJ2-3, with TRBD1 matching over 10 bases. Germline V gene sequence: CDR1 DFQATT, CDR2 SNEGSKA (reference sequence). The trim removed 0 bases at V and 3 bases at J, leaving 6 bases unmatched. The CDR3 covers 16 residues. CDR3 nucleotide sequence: TGCAGTGCTAGAGACCCGGGACAGGGGTGGACAGATACGCAGTATTTT. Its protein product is CSARDPGQGWTDTQYF.

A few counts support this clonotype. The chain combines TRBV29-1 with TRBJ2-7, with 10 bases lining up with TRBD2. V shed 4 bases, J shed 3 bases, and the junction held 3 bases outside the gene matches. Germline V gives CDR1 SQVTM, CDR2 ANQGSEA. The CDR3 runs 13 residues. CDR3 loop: CSVGLAGGYEQYF. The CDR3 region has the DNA TGCAGCGTTGGATTAGCGGGGGGCTACGAGCAGTACTTC.

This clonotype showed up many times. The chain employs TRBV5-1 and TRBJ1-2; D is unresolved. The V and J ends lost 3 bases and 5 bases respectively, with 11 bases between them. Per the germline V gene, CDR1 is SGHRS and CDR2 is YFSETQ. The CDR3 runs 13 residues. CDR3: CASSSPEEYGYTF. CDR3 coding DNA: TGCGCCAGCAGCTCGCCCGAGGAGTATGGCTACACCTTC.

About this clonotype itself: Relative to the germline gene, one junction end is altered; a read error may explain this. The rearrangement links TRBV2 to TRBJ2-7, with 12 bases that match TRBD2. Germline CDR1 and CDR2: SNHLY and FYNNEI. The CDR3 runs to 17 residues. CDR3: CASSQERLAGGPREQYF. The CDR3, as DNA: TGCGCCAGCAGCCAAGAGAGGCTAGCGGGAGGGCCGAGGGAGCAGTACTTC.

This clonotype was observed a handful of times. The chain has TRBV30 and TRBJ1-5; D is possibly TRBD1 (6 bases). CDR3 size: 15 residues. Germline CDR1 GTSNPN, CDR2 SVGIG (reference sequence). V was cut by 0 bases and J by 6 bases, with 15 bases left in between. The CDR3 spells CAWSVGGFSSQPQHF. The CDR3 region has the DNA TGTGCCTGGAGTGTAGGGGGGTTCTCGAGTCAGCCCCAGCATTTT.

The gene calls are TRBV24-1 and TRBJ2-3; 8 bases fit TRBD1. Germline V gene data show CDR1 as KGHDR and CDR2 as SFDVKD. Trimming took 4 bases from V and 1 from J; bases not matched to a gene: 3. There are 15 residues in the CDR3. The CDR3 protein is CATSDQGQGTDTQYF. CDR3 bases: TGTGCCACCAGTGACCAGGGACAGGGCACAGATACGCAGTATTTT.

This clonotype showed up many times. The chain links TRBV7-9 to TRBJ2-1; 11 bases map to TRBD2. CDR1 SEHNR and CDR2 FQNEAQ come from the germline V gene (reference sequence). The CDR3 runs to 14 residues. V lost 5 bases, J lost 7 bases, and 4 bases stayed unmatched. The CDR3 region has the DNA TGTGCCAGCAGCAAGACTAGCGGGATTAATGAGCAGTTCTTC. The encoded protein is CASSKTSGINEQFF.

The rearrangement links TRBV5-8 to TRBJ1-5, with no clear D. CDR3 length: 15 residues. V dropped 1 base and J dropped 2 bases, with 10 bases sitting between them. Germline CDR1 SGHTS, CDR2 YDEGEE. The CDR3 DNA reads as TGTGCCAGCAGCTTGTCCGGGATGGGCAATCAGCCCCAGCATTTT. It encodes CASSLSGMGNQPQHF.

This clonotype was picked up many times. The CDR3 DNA follows: TGTGCCAGCAGGGAGAACAATGAGCAGTTCTTC. This gives the protein CASRENNEQFF. This chain connects TRBV6-1 to TRBJ2-1; D ambiguous. The CDR3 extends over 11 amino acids. V was pared by 6 bases and J by 5 bases, with 5 bases between. Per the germline V gene, CDR1 is MNHNS and CDR2 is SASEGT.